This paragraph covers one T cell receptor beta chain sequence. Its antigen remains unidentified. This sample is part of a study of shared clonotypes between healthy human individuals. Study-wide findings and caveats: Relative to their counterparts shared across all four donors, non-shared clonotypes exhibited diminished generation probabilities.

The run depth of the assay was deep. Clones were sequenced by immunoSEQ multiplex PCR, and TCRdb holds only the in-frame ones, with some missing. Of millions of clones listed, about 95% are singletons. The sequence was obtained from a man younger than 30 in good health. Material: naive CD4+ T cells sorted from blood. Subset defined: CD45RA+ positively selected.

CDR3 sequence (DNA): TGTGCCAGCAGTTACGGAGGCCCCCCTGGGGCCAACGTCCTGACTTTC. It translates to CASSYGGPPGANVLTF. This chain links TRBV6-5 with TRBJ2-6, with TRBD2 as a possible D gene (5 bases). The germline V and J ends were trimmed by 2 bases and 2 bases, with 10 bases remaining between them. Germline CDR1 and CDR2: MNHEY and SVGAGI. CDR3 length: 16 amino acids.